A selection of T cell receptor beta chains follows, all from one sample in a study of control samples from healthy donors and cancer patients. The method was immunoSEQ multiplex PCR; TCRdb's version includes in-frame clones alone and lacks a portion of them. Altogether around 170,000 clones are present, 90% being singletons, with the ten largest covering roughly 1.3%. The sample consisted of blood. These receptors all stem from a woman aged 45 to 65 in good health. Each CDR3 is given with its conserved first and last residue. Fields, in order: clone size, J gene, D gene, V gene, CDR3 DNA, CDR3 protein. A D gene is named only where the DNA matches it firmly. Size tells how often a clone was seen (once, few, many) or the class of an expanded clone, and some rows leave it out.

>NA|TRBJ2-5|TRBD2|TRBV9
TGTGCCAGCGGGTCCGGACTAGATAGAGAGACCCAGTACTTC
CASGSGLDRETQYF
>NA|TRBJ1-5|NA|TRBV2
TGTGCCAGCACGCGTTGGGCAAATCAGCCCCAGCATTTT
CASTRWANQPQHF
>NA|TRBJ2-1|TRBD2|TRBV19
TGTGCCAGTAGTATAGGAGCGGGAGGCGGTAGGTACAATGAGCAGTTCTTC
CASSIGAGGGRYNEQFF
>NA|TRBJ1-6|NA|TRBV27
TGTGCCAGCAGTTTGCAGGCCCACGGCGGAAATTCACCCCTCCACTTT
CASSLQAHGGNSPLHF
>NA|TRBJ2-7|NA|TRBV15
TGTGCCACCAGCGGATCGAGGGAGCAGTACTTC
CATSGSREQYF
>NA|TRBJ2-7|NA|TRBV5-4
TGTGCCAGCAGCCCAACCCGCGGGGTTGATCTGAGGGAGCAGTACTTC
CASSPTRGVDLREQYF
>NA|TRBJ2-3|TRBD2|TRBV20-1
TGCAGTGCTAGTAGGTTACGACCCGGGCAAGCGGGAGTGGCAGATACGCAGTATTTT
CSASRLRPGQAGVADTQYF
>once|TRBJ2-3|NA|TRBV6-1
TGTGCCAGCAGTGAATTAGGAGACAGTCTGCGCACAGATACGCAGTATTTT
CASSELGDSLRTDTQYF
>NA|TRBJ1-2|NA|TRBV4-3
TGCGCCAGCAGCCAGGGGGGGGGCAGCGCTAACTATGGCTACACCTTC
CASSQGGGSANYGYTF
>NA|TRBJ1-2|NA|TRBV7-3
TGTGCCAGCAGCCCCAGCAAAGGGGTTGGCTACACCTTC
CASSPSKGVGYTF
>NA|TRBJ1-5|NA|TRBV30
TGTGCCTGGACGGTAAATAGCAATCAGCCCCAGCATTTT
CAWTVNSNQPQHF
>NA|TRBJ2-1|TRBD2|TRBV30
TGTGCCTGGAGGGGAGGGTCCTACAATGAGCAGTTCTTC
CAWRGGSYNEQFF
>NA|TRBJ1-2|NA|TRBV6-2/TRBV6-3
TGTGCCAGCAGCCCCATGGGGGTTGACGGCTACACCTTC
CASSPMGVDGYTF
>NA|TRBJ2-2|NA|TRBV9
TGTGCCAGCAGTGCCGAGTCGGCCCGGAACACCGGGGAGCTGTTTTTT
CASSAESARNTGELFF
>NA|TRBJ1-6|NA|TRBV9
TGTGCCAGCAGCGTCGGGGATAAGAATAATTCACCCCTCCACTTT
CASSVGDKNNSPLHF
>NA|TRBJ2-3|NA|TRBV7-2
TGTGCCAGCAGCTTAGGTGTCGGCTACCTAAGCACAGATACGCAGTATTTT
CASSLGVGYLSTDTQYF
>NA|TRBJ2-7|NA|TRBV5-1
TGCGCCAGCAGCTTGGGATCCCTTGCAGGCTCCTACGAGCAGTACTTC
CASSLGSLAGSYEQYF
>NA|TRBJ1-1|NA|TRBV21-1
TGTGCCAGCAGCATGGGAGAAGCTTTCTTT
CASSMGEAFF
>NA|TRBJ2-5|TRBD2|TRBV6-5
TGTGCCGGGGTACTAGCGGGCGGGGAGACCCAGTACTTC
CAGVLAGGETQYF
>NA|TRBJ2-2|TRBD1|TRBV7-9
TGTGCCAGCAGCGCACCGGGACAGGGGGAGGTCACCGGGGAGCTGTTTTTT
CASSAPGQGEVTGELFF
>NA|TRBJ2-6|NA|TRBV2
TGTGCCAGCAGCGGACTGGTCTCTGGGGCCAACGTCCTGACTTTC
CASSGLVSGANVLTF
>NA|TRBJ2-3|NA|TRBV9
TGTGCCAGCAGCGCCGCTCCCTCGGGCCCAGATACGCAGTATTTT
CASSAAPSGPDTQYF
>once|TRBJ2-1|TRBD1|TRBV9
TGTGCCAGCAGCGTCGGGACAGTACATGGCAATGAGCAGTTCTTC
CASSVGTVHGNEQFF
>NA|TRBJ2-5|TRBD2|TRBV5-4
TGTGCCAGCAGCTTCCTAGCGGGGGGGCCTGAGACCCAGTACTTC
CASSFLAGGPETQYF
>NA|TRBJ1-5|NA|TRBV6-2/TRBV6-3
TGTGCCAGCAGTTATCCCCCCAGGTCCAGACAGCCCCAGCATTTT
CASSYPPRSRQPQHF
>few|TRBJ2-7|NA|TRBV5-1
TGCGCCAGCAGCTTGGGGTTGTCTGGGCCGGCCTACGAGCAGTACTTC
CASSLGLSGPAYEQYF
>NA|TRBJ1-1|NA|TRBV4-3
TGCGCCAGCAGCCAAGATCTGGCTGCGGGCACTGAAGCTTTCTTT
CASSQDLAAGTEAFF
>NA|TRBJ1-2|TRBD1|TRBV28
TGTGCCAGCAGCACTGATGGGACAGGGTTGCATGGCTACACCTTC
CASSTDGTGLHGYTF
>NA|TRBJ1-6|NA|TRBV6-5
TGTGCCAGCAGTTACGGGGGAGGCCTTGGTAATTCACCCCTCCACTTT
CASSYGGGLGNSPLHF
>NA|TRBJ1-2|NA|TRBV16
TGTGCCAGCAGCCAATCGAGACCACAGGGTAACTATGGCTACACCTTC
CASSQSRPQGNYGYTF
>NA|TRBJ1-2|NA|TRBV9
TGTGCCAGCAGCGTATCCCCCTACTATGGCTACACCTTC
CASSVSPYYGYTF
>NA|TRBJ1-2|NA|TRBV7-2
TGTGCCAGCAGCCTCACGGCCTACTCCGGCTATGGCTACACCTTC
CASSLTAYSGYGYTF
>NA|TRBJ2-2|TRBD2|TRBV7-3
TGTGCCAGCAGCCCCCGCGGGGGGTCCAACACCGGGGAGCTGTTTTTT
CASSPRGGSNTGELFF
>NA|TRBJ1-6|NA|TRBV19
TGTGCCAGTAGTTCTGGGAGCTCCTATAATTCACCCCTCCACTTT
CASSSGSSYNSPLHF
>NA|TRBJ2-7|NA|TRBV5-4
TGTGCCAGCAGCTTGGAAGGGACTCCCGAGCAGTACTTC
CASSLEGTPEQYF
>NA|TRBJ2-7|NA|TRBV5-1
TGCGCCAGCAGCTTGGCCGGCGGGGTCCCGTCCTACGAGCAGTACTTC
CASSLAGGVPSYEQYF
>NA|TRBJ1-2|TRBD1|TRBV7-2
TGTGCCAGCAGCTTTAAACCGGGACAGGGGGTCTATGGCTACACCTTC
CASSFKPGQGVYGYTF
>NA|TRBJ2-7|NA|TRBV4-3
TGCGCCAGCAGCCAAGAACAGGGGGGGAGCTCCTACGAGCAGTACTTC
CASSQEQGGSSYEQYF
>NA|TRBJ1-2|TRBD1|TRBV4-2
TGTGCCAGCAGCCAAGACTCGAGGACAGGGCCCCTAGTTGGCTACACCTTC
CASSQDSRTGPLVGYTF
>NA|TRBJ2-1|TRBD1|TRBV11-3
TGTGCCAGCAGCTTTCGTGGGGGACAGGGGTACAATGAGCAGTTCTTC
CASSFRGGQGYNEQFF
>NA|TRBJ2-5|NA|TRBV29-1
TGCAGTGCGAGGTTCCAAGAGACCCAGTACTTC
CSARFQETQYF
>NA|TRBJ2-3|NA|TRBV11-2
TGTGCCAGCACCCCGGACTCCCCCACCGCGGGTACGCAGTATTTT
CASTPDSPTAGTQYF
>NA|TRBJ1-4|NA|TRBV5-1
TGCGCCAGCAGCTTGGTCTGGGGGACTAATGAAAAACTGTTTTTT
CASSLVWGTNEKLFF
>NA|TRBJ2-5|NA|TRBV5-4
TGTGCCAGCAGCCCGGGACTGATACAAGAGACCCAGTACTTC
CASSPGLIQETQYF
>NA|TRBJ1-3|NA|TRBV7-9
TGTGCCAGCAGTACCCTGGGGGCCGGTGGAAACACCATATATTTT
CASSTLGAGGNTIYF
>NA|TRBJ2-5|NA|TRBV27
TGTGCCAGCAGTTTTTTGGGGGGTGTGGAGACCCAGTACTTC
CASSFLGGVETQYF
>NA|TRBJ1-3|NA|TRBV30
TGTGCCTGGAGATTCCGCGGTGGGGTCATCTCTGGAAACACCATATATTTT
CAWRFRGGVISGNTIYF
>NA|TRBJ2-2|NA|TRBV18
TGTGCCAGCTCACGCGACACCGGGGAGCTGTTTTTT
CASSRDTGELFF
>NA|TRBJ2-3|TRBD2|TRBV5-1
TGCGCCAGCAGCAACTTAGCGGGGGCGGTCGCAGATACGCAGTATTTT
CASSNLAGAVADTQYF
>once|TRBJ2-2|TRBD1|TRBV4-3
TGCGCCAGCAGGTACCAAACAGGGGGCTTGACGGCCGGGGAGCTGTTTTTT
CASRYQTGGLTAGELFF
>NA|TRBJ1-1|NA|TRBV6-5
TGTGCCAGCAGGCCCGGAGGGGGAGGCACTGAAGCTTTCTTT
CASRPGGGGTEAFF
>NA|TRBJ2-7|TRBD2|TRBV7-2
TGTGCCAGCAGCTTAAACGGCGGGAGGGCCGTCCTCGAGCAGTACTTC
CASSLNGGRAVLEQYF
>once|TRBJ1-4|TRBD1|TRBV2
TGTGCCAGCAGTATCGGGACAGGTGGAAATGAAAAACTGTTTTTT
CASSIGTGGNEKLFF
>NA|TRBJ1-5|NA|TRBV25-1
TGTGCCAGCAGTGTTGCGACGGGGAATCAGCCCCAGCATTTT
CASSVATGNQPQHF
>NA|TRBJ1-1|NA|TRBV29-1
TGCAGCGTTGCCCTTGACACTGAAGCTTTCTTT
CSVALDTEAFF
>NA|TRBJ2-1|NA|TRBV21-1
TGTGCCAGTACATTGGGACAGCCTCACAATGAGCAGTTCTTC
CASTLGQPHNEQFF
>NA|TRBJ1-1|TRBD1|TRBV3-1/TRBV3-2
TGTGCCAGCAACCGACAGGGCGGGCGGAACACTGAAGCTTTCTTT
CASNRQGGRNTEAFF
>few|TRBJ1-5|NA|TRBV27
TGTGCCAGCAGCAACAGGGTGGGGGACCAGCCCCAGCATTTT
CASSNRVGDQPQHF
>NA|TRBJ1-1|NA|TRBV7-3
TGTGCCAGCAGGACTTCTATGAACACTGAAGCTTTCTTT
CASRTSMNTEAFF